What follows are 11 T cell receptor beta chains derived from one specimen sequenced in a study of blood T cell repertoires in COVID-19. This table comes from immunoSEQ multiplex PCR, and its TCRdb copy is limited to in-frame clones, with some not included. In the table there are some 250,000 clones, about 88% of which are singletons. The sequencing sample was made of peripheral blood. Every receptor here comes from a woman between 65 and 79 years old with active or convalescent COVID-19.

J is TRBJ2-7 and V is TRBV6-5; 8 bases line up with TRBD1. This CDR3 has 12 amino acids. V gave up 10 bases and J gave up 6 bases; unmatched junction bases: 8. CDR1 is MNHEY, CDR2 SVGAGI, per germline. The CDR3 loop is CATQTGVGEQYF. In DNA, the CDR3 is TGTGCCACCCAGACAGGGGTGGGCGAGCAGTACTTC.

The chain couples TRBV6-2 or TRBV6-3 to TRBJ1-5; TRBD1 might be the D (6 bases). Trimming stripped 3 bases from V and 5 bases from J, with 11 bases between. CDR1 is MNHEY and CDR2 is SVGEGT in the germline V gene. CDR3 length: 14 amino acids. CDR3 loop: CASSYGGGYQPQHF. The DNA for the CDR3 is TGTGCCAGCAGTTATGGGGGGGGCTATCAGCCCCAGCATTTT.

This clone was observed a handful of times. This chain links TRBV7-2 with TRBJ1-1; 10 nucleotides align to TRBD1. Germline V gives CDR1 SGHTA, CDR2 FQGNSA. The CDR3 contains 14 residues. J was trimmed by 4 bases and V by 2 bases; bases with no gene match: 1. The DNA of the CDR3 is TGTGCCAGCAGCTTATGGACAGGGGGCACTGAAGCTTTCTTT. Amino acid sequence: CASSLWTGGTEAFF. Full variable domain (rest looked up from reference TRBV7-2 and TRBJ1-1): GAGVSQSPSNKVTEKGKDVELRCDPISGHTALYWYRQSLGQGLEFLIYFQGNSAPDKSGLPSDRFSAERTGGSVSTLTIQRTQQEDSAVYLCASSLWTGGTEAFFGQGTRLTVV.

The chain uses TRBV4-1 and TRBJ2-3, with unresolved D. The V gene lost 1 base and the J gene lost 4 bases, with 24 bases spanning the gap. The CDR3 loop spans 19 amino acids. The germline gives CDR1 MGHRA, CDR2 YSYEKL. Here the CDR3 DNA reads TGCGCCAGCAGCCAAGTGCCGAAGCTCTCGGTGAGGAGTGCAGATACGCAGTATTTT. Its translation is CASSQVPKLSVRSADTQYF.

The chain couples TRBV6-4 to TRBJ1-6; TRBD1 might be the D (5 bases). There are 15 residues in the CDR3. The ends were cut back, 2 bases at V and 6 bases at J, with 11 bases in the middle. Germline lookup yields CDR1 MRHNA and CDR2 SNTAGT. The CDR3 DNA is TGTGCCAGCAGTGACCTCCACGGGGGTAATTCACCCCTCCACTTT. It codes for CASSDLHGGNSPLHF.

The rearrangement links TRBV9 to TRBJ1-1; 8 bases fit TRBD1. The CDR3 spans 16 residues. From germline, CDR1 is SGDLS and CDR2 YYNGEE. The V segment lost 4 bases and the J segment 1 base; nucleotides outside the gene matches: 9. The CDR3 here is CASSPRGGQGNTEAFF. The CDR3 bases are TGTGCCAGCAGCCCGAGGGGCGGACAGGGGAACACTGAAGCTTTCTTT.

The chain joins TRBV24-1 to TRBJ2-7; possible D gene TRBD1, 6 bases. This CDR3 contains 15 residues. Trimming took 4 bases from V and 1 from J, leaving 13 bases between them. CDR1 is KGHDR, CDR2 SFDVKD, per germline. CDR3 coding DNA: TGTGCCACCAGTGACACGCCCCAGGGGTCCTACGAGCAGTACTTC. Translation gives CATSDTPQGSYEQYF.

This chain uses TRBV7-6 with TRBJ2-7; 10 positions agree with TRBD1. The V gene end was trimmed by 7 bases and the J gene end by 6 bases; junction bases not matched to a gene: 9. The length of the CDR3 is 14 residues. CDR1 is SGHVS, CDR2 FNYEAQ, per germline. CDR3 coding DNA: TGTGCCAGCACCCCTGGGACAGGGGATGGCGAGCAGTACTTC. It is translated as CASTPGTGDGEQYF.

The chain carries TRBV4-3 and TRBJ2-5; 9 positions agree with TRBD2. Unmatched junction bases numbered 9, after V lost 1 base and J lost 0 bases. The CDR3 covers 18 residues. Germline V gene data show CDR1 as LGHNA and CDR2 as YSLEER. CDR3 nucleotide sequence: TGCGCCAGCAGCCAAGGCGGGGGGGACTGGATGTACCAAGAGACCCAGTACTTC. It yields the protein CASSQGGGDWMYQETQYF.

The V gene is TRBV3-1 (or the pseudogene TRBV3-2), the J gene TRBJ1-6; TRBD1 agrees at 7 bases. Looked up from germline, CDR1 is LGHDT and CDR2 is YNNKEL (reference sequence). This CDR3 is 16 amino acids long. V gave up 4 bases and J gave up 10 bases; unmatched junction bases: 13. The CDR3 DNA follows: TGTGCCAGCAGCCTACACTTCGGGACAGTAGGCTCACCCCTCCACTTT. Translating it yields CASSLHFGTVGSPLHF.

J is TRBJ2-3 and V is TRBV10-3, with 7 nucleotides matching TRBD1. Per the germline V gene, CDR1 is ENHRY and CDR2 is SYGVKD. V lost 9 bases, J lost 4 bases, and 4 bases stayed unmatched. The CDR3 runs to 12 residues. The CDR3 here is CAIWTGSDTQYF. In DNA, the CDR3 is TGTGCCATATGGACAGGTTCAGATACGCAGTATTTT.